These 25 T cell receptor beta chains were all obtained from the same sample, sequenced in a study of blood T cell repertoires in COVID-19. Only in-frame clones appear in the TCRdb table, and some are missing; sequencing was by immunoSEQ multiplex PCR. Among a few hundred thousand clones listed, roughly 85% were seen once. The source material was peripheral blood. The receptors derive from a man between 35 and 55 years old with acute or convalescent COVID-19.

This clone has more than one count but fewer than ten. The V call is TRBV9, the J call TRBJ2-1; TRBD2 might be the D (6 bases). The CDR3 extends over 14 amino acids. V shed 5 bases and J shed 0 bases, with 9 bases lying between them. Looked up from germline, CDR1 is SGDLS and CDR2 is YYNGEE. CDR3 in DNA: TGTGCCAGCAGTGCGGGGAGCTCCTACAATGAGCAGTTCTTC. It is translated as CASSAGSSYNEQFF.

This chain joins TRBV4-3 and TRBJ1-2; D remains unclear. CDR1 is LGHNA, CDR2 YSLEER, per germline. The V and J ends lost 3 bases and 0 bases respectively, with 14 bases between them. CDR3 size: 16 residues. The chain's CDR3 is CASSQTRDLANYGYTF. Written as DNA, the CDR3 is TGCGCCAGCAGCCAGACGCGAGACCTAGCTAACTATGGCTACACCTTC.

The chain uses TRBV28 and TRBJ2-1; possibly TRBD2 for D (5 bases). The germline V and J ends were trimmed by 8 bases and 0 bases, with 14 bases remaining between them. Germline V gene lookup returns CDR1 MDHEN and CDR2 SYDVKM. The CDR3 spans 15 residues. The CDR3 loop is CASAAGISSYNEQFF. The CDR3 DNA reads TGTGCCAGCGCCGCCGGGATTAGCTCCTACAATGAGCAGTTCTTC.

This clone came up once. V is TRBV10-3 and J is TRBJ1-1; unclear D gene. The CDR3 loop spans 13 amino acids. The V gene's germline CDR1 is ENHRY and CDR2 SYGVKD. Trimming took off 6 bases at V and 0 bases at J, with 8 bases between the two ends. The CDR3 DNA follows: TGTGCCATCAGGCCAGTAATGAACACTGAAGCTTTCTTT. Translated: CAIRPVMNTEAFF.

The chain is built from TRBV27 and TRBJ1-2, with unresolved D. The CDR3 totals 14 residues. The germline V gene encodes CDR1 MNHEY and CDR2 SMNVEV (reference sequence). Trimming stripped 5 bases from V and 0 bases from J, with 10 bases between. The CDR3, as DNA: TGTGCCAGCAGTCTCACCTATGCTAACTATGGCTACACCTTC. It encodes CASSLTYANYGYTF.

In DNA form, the CDR3 reads TGCAGTGCCGGAGGCGATGAGCAGTTCTTC. Its translation is CSAGGDEQFF. This sequence joins TRBV20-1 and TRBJ2-1; TRBD2 might be the D (5 bases). The CDR3 loop spans 10 amino acids. Germline CDR1 and CDR2: DFQATT and SNEGSKA (reference sequence). Trimming removed 6 bases at V and 8 bases at J, with 8 bases between.

As DNA, the CDR3 is TGTGCCAGCAGCGTCGGAGAGACAGGGGAGTTCACCGGGGAGCTGTTTTTT. It yields the protein CASSVGETGEFTGELFF. The chain joins TRBV13 to TRBJ2-2, with TRBD1 matching 8 bases. This CDR3 is 17 amino acids long. V was pared by 5 bases and J by 4 bases, with 12 bases of the junction left unmatched. Germline V lookup: CDR1 PRHDT, CDR2 FYEKMQ (reference sequence).

The V and J genes are TRBV6-2 or TRBV6-3 and TRBJ1-5, with a possible D match to TRBD1 (5 bases). This CDR3 contains 15 residues. V lost 4 bases and J 4 bases, leaving 14 bases between the germline ends. CDR1 is MNHEY, CDR2 SVGEGT, per germline. CDR3 DNA: TGTGCCAGCAGTTCGGACACCAACTCAAATCAGCCCCAGCATTTT. It is translated as CASSSDTNSNQPQHF.

V gene TRBV6-5 combines with J gene TRBJ2-7; 10 bases agree with TRBD1. CDR3 length: 15 amino acids. Germline V gene sequence: CDR1 MNHEY, CDR2 SVGAGI. Trimming took 6 bases from V and 3 from J; bases not matched to a gene: 8. The CDR3 spells CASRSGGTGDYEQYF. The CDR3 bases are TGTGCCAGCAGATCCGGCGGGACAGGGGACTACGAGCAGTACTTC.

The V gene is TRBV20-1, the J gene TRBJ2-7; D unresolved. The CDR3 is made up of 11 amino acids. Deletions cut 7 bases from V and 5 bases from J, with 12 bases between. The germline gives CDR1 DFQATT, CDR2 SNEGSKA (reference sequence). This CDR3 reads CSGVTGDEQYF. The CDR3 nucleotides are TGCAGTGGGGTGACGGGTGACGAGCAGTACTTC.

This clone was observed a few times. The V gene is TRBV24-1, the J gene TRBJ1-2; 9 bases map to TRBD1. CDR3 length: 13 residues. Germline V gene lookup returns CDR1 KGHDR and CDR2 SFDVKD. V shed 9 bases, J shed 6 bases, and the junction held 7 bases outside the gene matches. As DNA, the CDR3 is TGTGCCACCGGGACAGGGACTGGCCATGGCTACACCTTC. Translating gives CATGTGTGHGYTF.

This CDR3 reads CASSHAPGDTQYF. The CDR3 DNA is TGCGCCAGCAGCCATGCGCCGGGGGATACGCAGTATTTT. This chain links TRBV4-1 with TRBJ2-3; tentatively, D is TRBD2 (5 bases). The ends were cut back, 3 bases at V and 6 bases at J, with 10 bases in the middle. The CDR3 is 13 amino acids. Germline V gene sequence: CDR1 MGHRA, CDR2 YSYEKL.

This clone was observed a single time. The V call is TRBV28, the J call TRBJ1-1; the match to TRBD1 covers 7 bases. The V gene end was trimmed by 5 bases and the J gene end by 4 bases; junction bases not matched to a gene: 7. The V gene's germline CDR1 is MDHEN and CDR2 SYDVKM. The CDR3 covers 14 residues. This chain's CDR3 is CASSLPTGSTEAFF. CDR3 DNA sequence: TGTGCCAGCAGTCTCCCGACAGGGTCCACTGAAGCTTTCTTT.

V and J are TRBV2 and TRBJ1-5, with TRBD1 as a possible D gene (6 bases). Germline loops: CDR1 SNHLY, CDR2 FYNNEI. The CDR3 spans 16 residues. Between the trimmed V and J ends, which lost 5 bases and 5 bases, there was a span of 19 bases. The CDR3: CASSIRSTGLDQPQHF. The CDR3 region has the DNA TGTGCCAGCAGTATCCGTAGCACAGGGCTCGATCAGCCCCAGCATTTT.

This clone was seen more than once but under ten times. The chain uses TRBV28 and TRBJ2-2, with 9 bases identical to TRBD1. The CDR3 length is 15 residues. V lost 4 bases, J lost 4 bases, and 4 bases stayed unmatched. Germline V lookup: CDR1 MDHEN, CDR2 SYDVKM. This CDR3 reads CASSSRDRVTGELFF. For the CDR3, the DNA is TGTGCCAGCAGTTCCAGGGACAGGGTCACCGGGGAGCTGTTTTTT.

The rearrangement joins TRBV21-1 to TRBJ1-5; no DNA check was done on the table's D call, TRBD1. TRBV21-1 is listed as a pseudogene. The CDR3 spans 15 residues. This chain's CDR3 is CASSKTNTDNQPQHF. CDR3 bases: TGTGCCAGCAGCAAAACAAACACAGACAATCAGCCCCAGCATTTT.

This clone was seen once. The genes are TRBV7-2 and TRBJ2-1, with 9 bases fitting TRBD2. J was trimmed by 4 bases and V by 4 bases; bases with no gene match: 14. CDR1 is SGHTA and CDR2 is FQGNSA in the germline V gene. The CDR3 extends over 18 amino acids. CDR3 sequence: CASSSQLIAGGLYNEQFF. In nucleotides, the CDR3 is TGTGCCAGCAGCTCCCAACTCATCGCGGGGGGGCTTTACAATGAGCAGTTCTTC.

The CDR3 DNA reads as TGCAGCGTTGTTGACGACAGGCTGAACACTGAAGCTTTCTTT. Protein product: CSVVDDRLNTEAFF. This sequence joins TRBV29-1 and TRBJ1-1; possibly TRBD1 for D (6 bases). Germline CDR1 is SQVTM and CDR2 is ANQGSEA. V was trimmed by 4 bases and J by 0 bases, leaving 12 bases between them. The CDR3 extends over 14 amino acids.

A single count supports this clone. This sequence joins TRBV9 and TRBJ2-7, with D possibly being TRBD2 (6 bases). Germline loops: CDR1 SGDLS, CDR2 YYNGEE. This CDR3 spans 15 amino acids. V lost 0 bases, J lost 0 bases, and 10 bases lay in between. CDR3 nucleotides: TGTGCCAGCAGCGTAGGGGGGGACCCCTCCTACGAGCAGTACTTC. It encodes CASSVGGDPSYEQYF. Using reference TRBV9 and TRBJ2-7 for the parts outside the CDR3, the full variable domain is DSGVTQTPKHLITATGQRVTLRCSPRSGDLSVYWYQQSLDQGLQFLIQYYNGEERAKGNILERFSAQQFPDLHSELNLSSLELGDSALYFCASSVGGDPSYEQYFGPGTRLTVT.

The CDR3 DNA follows: TGTGCCAGCTCACACTGGTCCCCAAGCCCCTACGAGCAGTACTTC. Translated: CASSHWSPSPYEQYF. The chain recombines TRBV18 with TRBJ2-7; D is unclear. This CDR3 has 15 amino acids. Germline CDR1 KGHSH, CDR2 LQKENI. Trimming took off 4 bases at V and 2 bases at J, with 15 bases between the two ends. Using reference TRBV18 and TRBJ2-7 for the parts outside the CDR3, the full variable domain is NAGVMQNPRHLVRRRGQEARLRCSPMKGHSHVYWYRQLPEEGLKFMVYLQKENIIDESGMPKERFSAEFPKEGPSILRIQQVVRGDSAAYFCASSHWSPSPYEQYFGPGTRLTVT.

This clone showed up just once. The chain joins TRBV11-1 to TRBJ2-7; TRBD1 matches 11 bases. The germline gives CDR1 SGHAT, CDR2 FQDESV (reference sequence). The CDR3 length is 15 residues. V was clipped by 5 bases and J by 1 base; unmatched bases: 4. The CDR3, as DNA: TGTGCCAGCAGCCCCGGACAGGGGGCATCCTACGAGCAGTACTTC. Residues: CASSPGQGASYEQYF.

The DNA for the CDR3 is TGTGCCAGCAGCCAAGAGGGACTAGCTCAAGAGACCCAGTACTTC. Translated, it gives CASSQEGLAQETQYF. The V call is TRBV3-1 (or the pseudogene TRBV3-2), the J call TRBJ2-5, with 9 bases identical to TRBD2. The CDR3 spans 15 residues. V gave up 0 bases and J gave up 2 bases; unmatched junction bases: 1. The germline V gene encodes CDR1 LGHDT and CDR2 YNNKEL (reference sequence).

This chain uses TRBV3-1 (or the pseudogene TRBV3-2) with TRBJ1-4; D might be TRBD1 (5 bases). From germline, CDR1 is LGHDT and CDR2 YNNKEL (reference sequence). Trimming took off 2 bases at V and 6 bases at J, with 13 bases between the two ends. CDR3 size: 15 residues. CDR3 sequence: CASSQWGGEDEKLFF. The DNA of the CDR3 is TGTGCCAGCAGCCAATGGGGAGGGGAGGATGAAAAACTGTTTTTT.

The gene calls are TRBV29-1 and TRBJ2-1; 8 bases fit TRBD2. Germline V gene sequence: CDR1 SQVTM, CDR2 ANQGSEA. The CDR3 runs to 13 residues. J was trimmed by 3 bases and V by 7 bases; bases with no gene match: 5. The CDR3, as DNA: TGCAGCGCGCGAAGCGGGGGCTACAATGAGCAGTTCTTC. This sequence encodes CSARSGGYNEQFF.

The chain combines TRBV5-1 with TRBJ1-2; D possibly corresponds to TRBD1 (5 bases). The V gene lost 5 bases and the J gene lost 5 bases, with 19 bases spanning the gap. Germline V gives CDR1 SGHRS, CDR2 YFSETQ. This CDR3 is 15 amino acids long. CDR3 nucleotides: TGCGCCAGCAGTTCTGGACAACGCGATAAGTATGGCTACACCTTC. Protein: CASSSGQRDKYGYTF.